The TCR beta chain under discussion was sequenced for a study of cytomegalovirus exposure and HLA in healthy donors. Study details: A previous analysis identified 90 million to 140 million unique TCR beta sequences derived from some 170 million T cells.

Study results and caveats: By HLA locus, TCR association rates varied in a later analysis, with DRB1 showing the most and HLA-C the fewest. A later analysis found that most CMV-associated TCR beta chains appeared HLA-restricted. When analyzed later, a missense DCLRE1C variant was found to be linked to TCR beta V- and J-gene trimming.

This clone was counted a few times. The antigen is unknown. Primers: 60 Vbeta forward and 13 Jbeta reverse. Profiling relied on immunoSEQ multiplex PCR, and the TCRdb table lists in-frame clones only, not all of them. The sample carries over 85,000 clones, approximately 83% recorded once. This clonotype was obtained from a middle-aged man in good health and CMV-seronegative. The sequencing sample was made of PBMCs.

The CDR3 spells CASRWTGDYGYTF. CDR3 DNA sequence: TGTGCCAGCAGATGGACAGGGGACTATGGCTACACCTTC. The chain combines TRBV5-6 with TRBJ1-2, with 9 bases that match TRBD1. V lost 5 bases and J lost 3; bases outside the gene matches: 2. The CDR3 extends over 13 amino acids. CDR1 and CDR2 from the germline V gene are SGHDT and YYEEEE.